A single sample is the source of the 30 T cell receptor beta chains below, sequenced in a study of blood T cell repertoires in COVID-19. Generated by immunoSEQ multiplex PCR, the TCRdb table keeps only in-frame clones and is missing some. Among about 78,000 clones listed, approximately 86% were seen once. Sample: peripheral blood. The receptors were sampled from a man in his fifties with active or convalescent COVID-19.

This clone was seen a single time. The chain carries TRBV5-1 and TRBJ2-3, with TRBD2 identical over 8 bases. The CDR3 runs to 14 residues. Trimming cost V 5 bases and J 2 bases; bases outside gene matches: 4. CDR1 is SGHRS and CDR2 is YFSETQ in the germline V gene. CDR3 protein: CASRVSGITDTQYF. The CDR3 DNA is TGCGCCAGCAGAGTTAGCGGGATCACAGATACGCAGTATTTT.

The V gene is TRBV6-5, the J gene TRBJ2-7; weak D call: TRBD1 (5 bases). CDR3 length: 15 amino acids. Germline V lookup: CDR1 MNHEY, CDR2 SVGAGI. Trimming removed 6 bases from V and 2 bases from J, with 17 bases in between. The CDR3 DNA reads as TGTGCCAGCAGGAACCGGGCAGGGTCCCCCTACGAGCAGTACTTC. The encoded protein is CASRNRAGSPYEQYF.

The gene calls are TRBV27 and TRBJ1-4, with 11 nucleotides matching TRBD1. V lost 6 bases and J lost 6; bases outside the gene matches: 6. The CDR3 is 15 residues long. The germline V gene encodes CDR1 MNHEY and CDR2 SMNVEV (reference sequence). The CDR3 DNA reads TGTGCCAGCAGAAAAGGACAGGGGGCTTATGAAAAACTGTTTTTT. It specifies CASRKGQGAYEKLFF.

The V call is TRBV19, the J call TRBJ2-3, with 7 bases identical to TRBD2. The CDR3 runs to 15 residues. Germline lookup yields CDR1 LNHDA and CDR2 SQIVND (reference sequence). V shed 6 bases, J shed 2 bases, and the junction held 8 bases outside the gene matches. The CDR3 loop is CASRDLGGDTDTQYF. The CDR3 nucleotides are TGTGCCAGTAGGGATCTGGGGGGGGACACAGATACGCAGTATTTT.

The J gene is TRBJ2-5, the V gene TRBV20-1; 12 bases are shared with TRBD2. V was clipped by 3 bases and J by 7 bases; unmatched bases: 12. The CDR3 is 16 amino acids. Germline CDR1 reads DFQATT; CDR2 reads SNEGSKA (reference sequence). The chain's CDR3 is CSASGTSGPLWWTQYF. The DNA for the CDR3 is TGCAGTGCTAGTGGGACTAGCGGGCCACTTTGGTGGACCCAGTACTTC.

This clone was seen a single time. The chain employs TRBV6-5 and TRBJ2-6; tentative D call: TRBD1 (6 bases). The V gene's germline CDR1 is MNHEY and CDR2 SVGAGI. The CDR3 has 15 amino acids. V lost 6 bases to trimming and J lost 2 bases, with 11 bases between them. The CDR3: CASSGTGTGANVLTF. The CDR3, as DNA: TGTGCCAGCAGCGGTACAGGGACTGGGGCCAACGTCCTGACTTTC.

The genes are TRBV27 and TRBJ1-6, with D tentatively TRBD1 (5 bases). V lost 5 bases, J lost 10 bases, and 15 bases lay in between. This CDR3 has 14 residues. CDR1 is MNHEY, CDR2 SMNVEV, per germline (reference sequence). The CDR3: CASSGLGVGSPLHF. As DNA, the CDR3 is TGTGCCAGCAGTGGGTTAGGGGTCGGGTCACCCCTCCACTTT.

The V call is TRBV24-1, the J call TRBJ2-2; 10 bases fit TRBD2. CDR1 and CDR2 from the germline V gene are KGHDR and SFDVKD. J lost 3 bases, V lost 6 bases, and 6 bases had no gene match. The CDR3 spans 16 residues. The CDR3 region is CATSSLAGDHTGELFF. The CDR3 DNA reads as TGTGCCACCAGTAGTCTAGCGGGAGACCACACCGGGGAGCTGTTTTTT.

This clone was observed a handful of times. The CDR3 loop reads CASSYGTSGGFTGELFF. CDR3 nucleotide sequence: TGCGCCAGCAGCTACGGGACTAGCGGGGGGTTCACCGGGGAGCTGTTTTTT. The chain links TRBV5-1 to TRBJ2-2, with 15 bases lining up with TRBD2. Germline CDR1 SGHRS, CDR2 YFSETQ. The CDR3 runs to 17 residues. J lost 4 bases, V lost 3 bases, and 4 bases had no gene match.

The chain is built from TRBV27 and TRBJ2-5; tentative D call: TRBD1 (6 bases). Germline V gives CDR1 MNHEY, CDR2 SMNVEV (reference sequence). The CDR3 length is 15 residues. Trimming took 4 bases from V and 3 from J, leaving 15 bases between them. The CDR3 DNA reads TGTGCCAGCAGTTGGGGTATGGGGGCCAAAGAGACCCAGTACTTC. Amino acid sequence: CASSWGMGAKETQYF.

The rearrangement uses TRBV7-8 and TRBJ2-7; 12 nucleotides agree with TRBD1. The trim removed 2 bases at V and 6 bases at J, leaving 2 bases unmatched. Germline CDR1 reads SGHVS; CDR2 reads FQNEAQ. There are 14 residues in the CDR3. CDR3: CASSLRGQGAEQYF. The DNA for the CDR3 is TGTGCCAGCAGCTTACGGGGACAGGGGGCCGAGCAGTACTTC.

The rearrangement joins TRBV18 to TRBJ2-2; D perhaps matches TRBD2 (6 bases). The ends were cut back, 6 bases at V and 2 bases at J, with 13 bases in the middle. The CDR3 covers 15 residues. Germline lookup yields CDR1 KGHSH and CDR2 LQKENI. CDR3 nucleotides: TGTGCCAGCTCCTCACTAGCATACAACACCGGGGAGCTGTTTTTT. Its protein product is CASSSLAYNTGELFF.

Only one count was recorded for this clone. This chain joins TRBV6-5 and TRBJ1-1; the D gene is possibly TRBD1 (5 bases). Germline values: CDR1 MNHEY, CDR2 SVGAGI. Trimming left V 0 bases short and J 4 bases short, with 15 bases between. The CDR3 is 16 amino acids. CDR3 sequence: CASSYSIGALSTEAFF. DNA of the CDR3: TGTGCCAGCAGTTACTCGATTGGGGCCCTCAGCACTGAAGCTTTCTTT.

V and J are TRBV7-7 and TRBJ2-2; D unresolved. V gave up 4 bases and J gave up 0 bases, with 9 bases separating them. This CDR3 contains 15 residues. Germline-derived CDR1 and CDR2 are SSHAT and FNYEAQ (reference sequence). CDR3 region: CASSSEFANTGELFF. The CDR3 coding sequence is TGTGCCAGCAGCTCTGAGTTCGCGAACACCGGGGAGCTGTTTTTT.

The rearrangement joins TRBV5-5 to TRBJ2-7; perhaps TRBD1 as D (6 bases). In germline, CDR1 is SGHKS, CDR2 YYEKEE (reference sequence). Deletions cut 2 bases from V and 6 bases from J, with 15 bases between. The CDR3 covers 14 residues. CDR3 sequence (DNA): TGTGCCAGCAGCTTTGTCAGGGGATCGTCCGAGCAGTACGTC. Translated: CASSFVRGSSEQYV.

The table lists this clone with a count of one. Compared with germline, one end of the junction differs, possibly owing to a read error. The rearrangement links TRBV7-2 to TRBJ1-6, with 8 bases aligning to TRBD1. The CDR3 spans 16 residues. CDR1 is SGHTA and CDR2 is FQGNSA in the germline V gene. CDR3 sequence: CASSIDQGANNSPLHF. The CDR3 DNA sequence: TGTGCCAGCAGCATCGATCAGGGGGCGAATAACTCACCCCTCCACTTT.

This chain links TRBV19 with TRBJ2-1; 10 bases fit TRBD2. Per germline, CDR1 LNHDA and CDR2 SQIVND (reference sequence). The CDR3 is 15 amino acids. Germline trimming cut 5 bases from V and 7 bases from J; bases unmatched to any gene: 8. The CDR3 is CASSLAGGARNEQFF. Written as DNA, the CDR3 is TGTGCCAGTAGTTTAGCGGGGGGAGCCAGGAATGAGCAGTTCTTC.

About this clone itself: This CDR3 is also generated by other DNA sequences in the sample. J is TRBJ2-7 and V is TRBV5-6, with D hard to call. With 0 bases removed from V and 0 bases from J, the gap between germline ends came to 4 bases. The CDR3 totals 13 residues. Germline assignment: CDR1 SGHDT and CDR2 YYEEEE. The CDR3 spells CASSLASSYEQYF. The CDR3 DNA reads as TGTGCCAGCAGCTTGGCTAGCTCCTACGAGCAGTACTTC.

The V call is TRBV5-6, the J call TRBJ2-2, with a possible D match to TRBD1 (6 bases). Trimming pared 0 bases from V and 3 bases from J, leaving 12 bases between. Germline values: CDR1 SGHDT, CDR2 YYEEEE. This CDR3 contains 16 residues. As DNA, the CDR3 is TGTGCCAGCAGCTTGGCTACACAGGGATACACCGGGGAGCTGTTTTTT. Its translation: CASSLATQGYTGELFF.

V usage is TRBV4-1 and J usage is TRBJ2-1; a weak D match, TRBD1 (6 bases). There are 16 residues in the CDR3. The germline gives CDR1 MGHRA, CDR2 YSYEKL. Trimming took off 2 bases at V and 0 bases at J, with 11 bases between the two ends. The DNA for the CDR3 is TGCGCCAGCAGCCAATCGCAGGGGAGCTCCTACAATGAGCAGTTCTTC. Amino acid sequence: CASSQSQGSSYNEQFF.

In this sample, this clone turned up a few times. CDR3 amino acids: CAIRPGGDSNQPQHF. CDR3 coding DNA: TGTGCCATCAGGCCCGGGGGGGATAGCAATCAGCCCCAGCATTTT. The rearrangement joins TRBV10-3 to TRBJ1-5; possible D gene TRBD1, 5 bases. The CDR3 runs to 15 residues. V dropped 6 bases and J dropped 0 bases, with 12 bases sitting between them. From germline, CDR1 is ENHRY and CDR2 SYGVKD.

V usage is TRBV7-2 and J usage is TRBJ1-2; D may be TRBD1 (5 bases). V was clipped by 5 bases and J by 4 bases, with 14 bases between them. Germline V gene data show CDR1 as SGHTA and CDR2 as FQGNSA. This CDR3 region has 14 residues. The CDR3 coding sequence is TGTGCCAGCAGCAACCTGGGACTGATCTATGGCTACACCTTC. It is translated as CASSNLGLIYGYTF.

The rearrangement links TRBV2 to TRBJ2-1, with TRBD1 matching 9 bases. J was trimmed by 6 bases and V by 3 bases; bases with no gene match: 6. This CDR3 has 15 amino acids. CDR1 SNHLY and CDR2 FYNNEI come from the germline V gene. The CDR3 sequence: CASSDSGQGVNEQFF. In DNA form, the CDR3 reads TGTGCCAGCAGTGATTCGGGACAGGGTGTCAATGAGCAGTTCTTC.

This clone was counted ten times or more. The chain couples TRBV5-1 to TRBJ1-3; D is unclear. The germline V and J ends were trimmed by 1 base and 4 bases, with 6 bases remaining between them. Germline loops: CDR1 SGHRS, CDR2 YFSETQ. The CDR3 is 13 amino acids. CDR3 bases: TGCGCCAGCAGCTTGACAACAGGAAACACCATATATTTT. Translation gives CASSLTTGNTIYF.

The rearrangement links TRBV18 to TRBJ1-6, with D unresolved. Germline CDR1 and CDR2: KGHSH and LQKENI. The CDR3 is made up of 14 amino acids. V lost 4 bases and J lost 9, with 13 bases in between. The CDR3 nucleotides are TGTGCCAGCTCACAGGACTCACGGGGTTCACCCCTCCACTTT. This codes for CASSQDSRGSPLHF.

CDR3 nucleotides: TGTGCCACCAGTGATTACAGGGGGCTATTAGAGACCCAGTACTTC. It is translated as CATSDYRGLLETQYF. This chain links TRBV24-1 with TRBJ2-5; TRBD1 aligns across 9 bases. The CDR3 is made up of 15 amino acids. CDR1 and CDR2 (germline): KGHDR, SFDVKD. V shed 2 bases and J 4 bases; nucleotides not matched to a gene: 4.

The chain is built from TRBV5-4 and TRBJ1-2; D gene unclear. The germline V and J ends were trimmed by 0 bases and 0 bases, with 6 bases remaining between them. The germline gives CDR1 SGHNT, CDR2 YYREEE (reference sequence). This CDR3 is built from 14 residues. CDR3 in DNA: TGTGCCAGCAGCTTGGCTCTAGCTAACTATGGCTACACCTTC. This encodes CASSLALANYGYTF. Using reference TRBV5-4 and TRBJ1-2 for the parts outside the CDR3, the full variable domain is ETGVTQSPTHLIKTRGQQVTLRCSSQSGHNTVSWYQQALGQGPQFIFQYYREEENGRGNFPPRFSGLQFPNYSSELNVNALELDDSALYLCASSLALANYGYTFGSGTRLTVV.

The chain recombines TRBV29-1 with TRBJ1-2; D is ambiguous. This CDR3 contains 13 residues. Germline V gives CDR1 SQVTM, CDR2 ANQGSEA. The V end was cut by 6 bases, the J end by 0 bases, with 11 bases between. Here the CDR3 reads CSVSTGTNYGYTF. CDR3 nucleotides: TGCAGCGTCTCGACGGGGACTAACTATGGCTACACCTTC.

The chain employs TRBV27 and TRBJ1-2, with 7 nucleotides matching TRBD1. The CDR3 totals 13 residues. From germline, CDR1 is MNHEY and CDR2 SMNVEV (reference sequence). V lost 2 bases, J lost 8 bases, and 5 bases stayed unmatched. The CDR3 nucleotides are TGTGCCAGCAGTTTAGAAGGGGGCCTGGGCTACACCTTC. It yields the protein CASSLEGGLGYTF.

The chain couples TRBV11-2 to TRBJ1-2; 9 nucleotides line up with TRBD1. Germline CDR1 is SGHAT and CDR2 is FQNNGV. This CDR3 spans 14 amino acids. Germline trimming cut 1 base from V and 7 bases from J; bases unmatched to any gene: 4. CDR3 in DNA: TGTGCCAGCAGCTTAGGGGGGACAGGGAGTGGCTACACCTTC. It specifies CASSLGGTGSGYTF.